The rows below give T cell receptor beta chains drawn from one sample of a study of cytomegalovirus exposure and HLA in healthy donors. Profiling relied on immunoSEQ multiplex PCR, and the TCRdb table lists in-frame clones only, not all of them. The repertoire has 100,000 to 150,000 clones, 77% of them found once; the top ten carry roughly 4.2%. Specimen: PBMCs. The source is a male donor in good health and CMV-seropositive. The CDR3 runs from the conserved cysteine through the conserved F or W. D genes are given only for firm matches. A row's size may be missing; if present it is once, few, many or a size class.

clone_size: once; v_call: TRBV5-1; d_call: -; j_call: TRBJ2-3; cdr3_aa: CASRTTGGSQDTQYF; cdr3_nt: TGCGCCAGCCGAACCACGGGGGGCTCTCAAGATACGCAGTATTTT
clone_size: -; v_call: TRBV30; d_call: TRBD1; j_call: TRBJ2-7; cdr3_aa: CAWSVVGRYRGLGEQYF; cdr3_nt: TGTGCCTGGAGTGTAGTGGGTAGATACAGGGGCCTGGGGGAGCAGTACTTC
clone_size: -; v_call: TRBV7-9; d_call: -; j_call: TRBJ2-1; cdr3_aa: CASSSISRSEQFF; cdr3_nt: TGTGCCAGCAGTTCGATCTCCCGCAGTGAGCAGTTCTTC
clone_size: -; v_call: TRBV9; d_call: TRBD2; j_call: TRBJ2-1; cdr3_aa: CASSVDGRADNEQFF; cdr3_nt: TGTGCCAGCAGCGTAGACGGGAGGGCCGACAATGAGCAGTTCTTC
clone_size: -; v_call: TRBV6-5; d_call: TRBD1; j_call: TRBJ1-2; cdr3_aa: CASSYPGGNGYTF; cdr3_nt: TGTGCCAGCAGTTATCCAGGGGGCAATGGCTACACCTTC
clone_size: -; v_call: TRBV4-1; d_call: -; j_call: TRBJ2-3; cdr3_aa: CASSPRGPITDTQYF; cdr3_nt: TGCGCCAGCAGCCCCAGGGGTCCCATCACAGATACGCAGTATTTT
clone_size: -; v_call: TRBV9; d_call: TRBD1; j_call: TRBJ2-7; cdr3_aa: CASSVAGTDLYEQYF; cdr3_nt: TGTGCCAGCAGCGTAGCTGGGACAGACCTCTACGAGCAGTACTTC
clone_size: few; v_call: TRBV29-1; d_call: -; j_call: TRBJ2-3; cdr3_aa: CSVDRRGTDTQYF; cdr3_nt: TGCAGCGTTGACAGGAGGGGCACAGATACGCAGTATTTT
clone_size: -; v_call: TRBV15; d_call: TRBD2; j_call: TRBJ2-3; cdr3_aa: CATKGTLAADTQYF; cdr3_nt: TGTGCCACCAAAGGTACTCTAGCGGCAGATACGCAGTATTTT
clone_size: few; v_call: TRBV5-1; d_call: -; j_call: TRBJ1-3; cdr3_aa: CASSPQGTGNTIYF; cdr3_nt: TGCGCCAGCAGCCCACAGGGAACTGGAAACACCATATATTTT
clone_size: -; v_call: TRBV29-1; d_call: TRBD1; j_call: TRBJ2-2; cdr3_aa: CSVRLVGQGASGELFF; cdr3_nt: TGCAGCGTTCGATTAGTGGGACAGGGTGCCTCCGGGGAGCTGTTTTTT
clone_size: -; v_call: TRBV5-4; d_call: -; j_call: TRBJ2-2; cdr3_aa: CASSQGQGNTGELFF; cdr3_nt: TGTGCCAGCAGCCAGGGTCAGGGGAACACCGGGGAGCTGTTTTTT
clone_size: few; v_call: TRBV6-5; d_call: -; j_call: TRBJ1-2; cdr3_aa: CASSVTDNYGYTF; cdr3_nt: TGTGCCAGCAGTGTGACAGACAACTATGGCTACACCTTC
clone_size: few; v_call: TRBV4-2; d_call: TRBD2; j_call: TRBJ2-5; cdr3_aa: CASSPSGLAGGPETQYF; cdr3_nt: TGTGCCAGCAGCCCGTCGGGACTAGCGGGAGGGCCGGAGACCCAGTACTTC
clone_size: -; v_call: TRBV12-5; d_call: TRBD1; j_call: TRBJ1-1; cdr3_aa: CASGRNRGVAFF; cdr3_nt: TGTGCTAGTGGCCGAAACAGGGGGGTAGCTTTCTTT
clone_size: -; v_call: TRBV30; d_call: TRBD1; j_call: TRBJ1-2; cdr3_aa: CAWANRDRAVSGYTF; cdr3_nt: TGTGCCTGGGCAAACCGGGACAGGGCAGTCAGTGGCTACACCTTC
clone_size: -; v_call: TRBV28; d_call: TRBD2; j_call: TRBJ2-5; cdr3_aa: CASSSLAGAQETQYF; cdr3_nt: TGTGCCAGCAGTTCCCTAGCGGGCGCCCAAGAGACCCAGTACTTC
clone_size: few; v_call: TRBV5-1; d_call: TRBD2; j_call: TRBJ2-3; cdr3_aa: CASSGGEGTDTQYF; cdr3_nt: TGCGCCAGCAGCGGGGGGGAGGGCACAGATACGCAGTATTTT
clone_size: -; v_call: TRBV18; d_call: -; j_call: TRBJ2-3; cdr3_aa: CASSPWAGLQDTQYF; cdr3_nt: TGTGCCAGCTCACCATGGGCCGGATTACAAGATACGCAGTATTTT
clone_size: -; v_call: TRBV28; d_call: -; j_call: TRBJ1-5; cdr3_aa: CASRKPNQPQHF; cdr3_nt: TGTGCCAGCAGGAAGCCCAATCAGCCCCAGCATTTT
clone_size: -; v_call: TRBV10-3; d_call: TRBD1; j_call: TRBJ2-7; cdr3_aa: CAISEFTGGTSYEQYF; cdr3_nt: TGTGCCATCAGTGAGTTTACAGGGGGTACGTCCTACGAGCAGTACTTC
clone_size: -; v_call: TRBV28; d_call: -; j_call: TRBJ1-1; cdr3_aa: CASRVAVGTEAFF; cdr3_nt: TGTGCCAGCAGGGTGGCTGTCGGGACTGAAGCTTTCTTT
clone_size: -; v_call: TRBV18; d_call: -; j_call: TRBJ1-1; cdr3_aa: CATGGEPNTEAFF; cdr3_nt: TGTGCCACCGGGGGAGAGCCGAACACTGAAGCTTTCTTT
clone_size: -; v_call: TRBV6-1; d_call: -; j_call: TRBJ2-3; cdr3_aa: CASNGGRETDTQYF; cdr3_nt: TGTGCCAGCAACGGGGGACGGGAAACAGATACGCAGTATTTT
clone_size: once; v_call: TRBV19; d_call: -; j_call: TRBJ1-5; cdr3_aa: CASSPRNQPQHF; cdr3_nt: TGTGCCAGTAGTCCCAGAAATCAGCCCCAGCATTTT
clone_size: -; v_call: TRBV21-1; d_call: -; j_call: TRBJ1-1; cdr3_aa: CASSKTAFGWIRTEAFF; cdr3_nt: TGTGCCAGCAGCAAAACAGCCTTTGGGTGGATTCGCACTGAAGCTTTCTTT
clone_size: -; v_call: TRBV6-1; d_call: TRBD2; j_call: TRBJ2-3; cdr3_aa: CASRGGLATDTQYF; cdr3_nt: TGTGCCAGCAGGGGGGGACTAGCGACAGATACGCAGTATTTT
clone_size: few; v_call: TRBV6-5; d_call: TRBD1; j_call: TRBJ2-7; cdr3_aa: CASRQGAGYEQYF; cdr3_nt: TGTGCCAGCCGCCAGGGGGCCGGGTACGAGCAGTACTTC
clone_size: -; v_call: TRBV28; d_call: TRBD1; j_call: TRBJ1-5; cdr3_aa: CASSFRDRVGQPQHF; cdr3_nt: TGTGCCAGCAGTTTCCGGGACAGGGTCGGCCAGCCCCAGCATTTT
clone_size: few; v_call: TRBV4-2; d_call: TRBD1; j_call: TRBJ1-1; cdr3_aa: CASSRGTGGMNTEAFF; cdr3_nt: TGTGCCAGCAGCCGGGGGACAGGGGGTATGAACACTGAAGCTTTCTTT
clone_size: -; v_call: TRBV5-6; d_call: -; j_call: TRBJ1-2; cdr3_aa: CASSLTVNYGYTF; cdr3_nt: TGTGCCAGCAGCTTAACGGTAAACTATGGCTACACCTTC
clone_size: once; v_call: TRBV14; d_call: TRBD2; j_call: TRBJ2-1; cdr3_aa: CASSQVPSVAGSYNEQFF; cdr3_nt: TGTGCCAGCAGCCAAGTCCCCTCGGTAGCGGGGAGCTACAATGAGCAGTTCTTC
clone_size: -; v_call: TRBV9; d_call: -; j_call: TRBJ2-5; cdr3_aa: CASSSGTMGAKETQYF; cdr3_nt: TGTGCCAGCAGCTCAGGGACCATGGGGGCTAAAGAGACCCAGTACTTC
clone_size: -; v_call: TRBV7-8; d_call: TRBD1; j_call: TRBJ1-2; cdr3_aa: CASSLVTGGWYGYTF; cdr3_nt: TGTGCCAGCAGCTTAGTGACAGGGGGCTGGTATGGCTACACCTTC
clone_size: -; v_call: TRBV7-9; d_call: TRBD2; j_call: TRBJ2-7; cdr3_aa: CASGTSFESREQYF; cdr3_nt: TGTGCCAGCGGGACTAGCTTCGAGTCGAGAGAGCAGTACTTC
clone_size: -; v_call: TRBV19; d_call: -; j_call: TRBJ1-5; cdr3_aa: CASSPWENFNQPQHF; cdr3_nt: TGTGCCAGTAGCCCTTGGGAGAATTTCAATCAGCCCCAGCATTTT
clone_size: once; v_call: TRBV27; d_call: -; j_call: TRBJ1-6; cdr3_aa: CASSPGSGSPLHF; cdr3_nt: TGTGCCAGCAGCCCGGGGAGCGGGTCACCCCTCCACTTT
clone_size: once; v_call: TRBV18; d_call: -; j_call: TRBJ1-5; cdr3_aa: CASSTDPGRNQPQHF; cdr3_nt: TGTGCCAGCTCAACAGACCCAGGGCGCAATCAGCCCCAGCATTTT